A selection of T cell receptor beta chains follows, all from one sample in a study of T cell responses to AZD1222 COVID-19 vaccine. Data came from immunoSEQ multiplex PCR; TCRdb stores just in-frame clones and leaves some out. The sample lists tens of thousands of clones, under 90% seen once, with 2% to 3% in the top ten. The material sequenced was peripheral blood, taken on day 0 of AZD1222 vaccination. Every receptor here comes from an adult in good health. The CDR3 runs from the conserved cysteine through the conserved F or W. The D gene is left open where the match is weak. Size is stated for part of the rows, as once, few or many counts, or as a class when the clone is expanded.

-	TRBV2	TRBJ1-1	14	-	TGTGCCAGCAGGAGAGAGAGGGGGTTAACTGAAGCTTTCTTT	CASRRERGLTEAFF
-	TRBV6-5	TRBJ1-2	15	-	TGTGCCAGCAGTTACGGGTCTCTGGGGTCCTATGGCTACACCTTC	CASSYGSLGSYGYTF
TRBD1	TRBV10-3	TRBJ2-1	16	-	TGTGCCATCAGTGGATCAGGGGGCGCGGAGAACAATGAGCAGTTCTTC	CAISGSGGAENNEQFF
TRBD1	TRBV12-3/TRBV12-4	TRBJ1-1	12	-	TGTGCCAGCATTACAGGGGTCACTGAAGCTTTCTTT	CASITGVTEAFF
-	TRBV12-3/TRBV12-4	TRBJ2-2	12	-	TGTGCCAGCAGTTTAGGCGTAGGGGAGCTGTTTTTT	CASSLGVGELFF
TRBD1	TRBV6-5	TRBJ2-1	14	-	TGTGCCAGCACCTCTCGGACAGGGCCCAATGAGCAGTTCTTC	CASTSRTGPNEQFF
TRBD1	TRBV5-1	TRBJ1-4	14	-	TGCGCCAGCAGCTTGGCAGGGGGCGATGAAAAACTGTTTTTT	CASSLAGGDEKLFF
-	TRBV19	TRBJ2-4	16	-	TGTGCCAGTAGTCCCCGCTTGGGGCTGGCCAAAAACATTCAGTACTTC	CASSPRLGLAKNIQYF
-	TRBV5-4	TRBJ2-7	12	-	TGTGCCAGCAGTTCAGGGCCTTACGAGCAGTACTTC	CASSSGPYEQYF
-	TRBV7-9	TRBJ2-7	13	-	TGTGCCAGCAGCCCTCCCGGCTCCTACGAGCAGTACTTC	CASSPPGSYEQYF
-	TRBV12-3/TRBV12-4	TRBJ1-2	12	-	TGTGCCAGCAGTTTCCGGAACTATGGCTACACCTTC	CASSFRNYGYTF
-	TRBV7-9	TRBJ1-1	15	-	TGTGCCAGCAGTTCCGTTTCGACAGTGAACACTGAAGCTTTCTTT	CASSSVSTVNTEAFF
TRBD2	TRBV2	TRBJ2-5	13	-	TGTGCCAGCAGTGGTTACGGGAGGGAGACCCAGTACTTC	CASSGYGRETQYF
-	TRBV10-3	TRBJ2-7	13	-	TGTGCCGTCGGGACGGAAAGCTCCTACGAGCAGTACTTC	CAVGTESSYEQYF
TRBD1	TRBV10-3	TRBJ1-5	14	-	TGTGCCATCAGTGAAGTGACAGGGGATCAGCCCCAGCATTTT	CAISEVTGDQPQHF
TRBD2	TRBV7-2	TRBJ2-7	16	-	TGTGCCAGCAGCTTCACCGGGACTAGCGGGGCTTATGAGCAGTACTTC	CASSFTGTSGAYEQYF
-	TRBV7-8	TRBJ1-4	18	-	TGTGCCAGCAGCTTAGCGTTCGGCGGGTGGGCAACTAATGAAAAACTGTTTTTT	CASSLAFGGWATNEKLFF
-	TRBV9	TRBJ2-2	16	-	TGTGCCAGCAGCGTAGGTACTGGGGAAGACACCGGGGAGCTGTTTTTT	CASSVGTGEDTGELFF
TRBD2	TRBV11-2	TRBJ2-5	17	once	TGTGCCAGCAGCTTAGGTCTGGCTAGCGGGAACCAAGAGACCCAGTACTTC	CASSLGLASGNQETQYF
TRBD2	TRBV10-1	TRBJ2-7	13	-	TGCGCCAGCAGTGAGCCGGGAGGCTACGAGCAGTACTTC	CASSEPGGYEQYF
-	TRBV19	TRBJ2-1	14	-	TGTGCCAGTAGCCGACTAGTCACCTACAATGAGCAGTTCTTC	CASSRLVTYNEQFF
-	TRBV6-5	TRBJ1-2	14	-	TGTGCCAGCAGGCCCCCATCGGCTAACTATGGCTACACCTTC	CASRPPSANYGYTF
-	TRBV19	TRBJ1-1	14	-	TGTGCCAGTAGTATCGGACAGAAGAACACTGAAGCTTTCTTT	CASSIGQKNTEAFF
-	TRBV30	TRBJ1-3	12	-	TGTGCCTGGAGCACCTCTGGAAACACCATATATTTT	CAWSTSGNTIYF
TRBD1	TRBV5-4	TRBJ2-3	13	-	TGTGCCACCCAGGGGGCGCAGCTAGCTACGCAGTATTTT	CATQGAQLATQYF
-	TRBV6-2/TRBV6-3	TRBJ2-1	18	-	TGTGCCAGCAGTTACCCTTCCTGGGAGCTTAGCTCCTACAATGAGCAGTTCTTC	CASSYPSWELSSYNEQFF
-	TRBV27	TRBJ1-2	16	-	TGTGCCAGCAGTTTACTCTTTCAACAGGGCCCAGGGGGCTACACCTTC	CASSLLFQQGPGGYTF
TRBD1	TRBV3-1/TRBV3-2	TRBJ2-7	12	-	TGTGCCAGCAGCCAAGCGACAGGGGAACAGTACTTC	CASSQATGEQYF
-	TRBV15	TRBJ1-1	16	-	TGTGCCACCAGCAGGATGCGAGGGGCCAAGAACACTGAAGCTTTCTTT	CATSRMRGAKNTEAFF
-	TRBV19	TRBJ2-2	13	-	TGTGCCAGTAGCATGCCAGGGACCGGGGAGCTGTTTTTT	CASSMPGTGELFF
-	TRBV7-9	TRBJ2-7	14	-	TGTGCCAGCAGCTTGCCGCAGGCCCCCTACGAGCAGTACTTC	CASSLPQAPYEQYF
-	TRBV18	TRBJ1-6	13	few	TGTGCCAGCTCACCGGGGGAGAACTCACCCCTCCACTTT	CASSPGENSPLHF
TRBD2	TRBV6-5	TRBJ2-7	15	-	TGTGCCAGCGCGGATGGAGCGGGGGGGTTCTACGAGCAGTACTTC	CASADGAGGFYEQYF
TRBD1	TRBV6-5	TRBJ2-7	13	-	TGTGCCAGCAGTTTTGGGACAGGTTTCGAGCAGTACTTC	CASSFGTGFEQYF
-	TRBV3-1/TRBV3-2	TRBJ1-6	15	-	TGTGCCAGCAGCCAAGGGGGCCCTGGGGGGTCACCCCTCCACTTT	CASSQGGPGGSPLHF
TRBD1	TRBV7-9	TRBJ1-6	14	-	TGTGCCACTGGGACAGGGGGTATTAATTCACCCCTCCACTTT	CATGTGGINSPLHF
-	TRBV3-1/TRBV3-2	TRBJ2-2	15	-	TGTGCCAGCAGCCAAGATCCGAGCATACCCGGGGAGCTGTTTTTT	CASSQDPSIPGELFF
-	TRBV24-1	TRBJ2-1	15	medium-sized	TGTGCCACCAGTCATCGGGACGTATCCTACAATGAGCAGTTCTTC	CATSHRDVSYNEQFF
-	TRBV10-3	TRBJ1-6	18	-	TGTGCCATCAGTGAGTCGGGATACGGGGGTTCAGTTGATTCACCCCTCCACTTT	CAISESGYGGSVDSPLHF
-	TRBV4-2	TRBJ2-3	15	-	TGTGCCAGCAGCCAAGCTCGGGACAGCACAGATACGCAGTATTTT	CASSQARDSTDTQYF
-	TRBV30	TRBJ2-2	13	few	TGTGCCTGGAGAGACTCCCCGGCCGGGGAGCTGTTTTTT	CAWRDSPAGELFF
-	TRBV4-1	TRBJ1-3	16	-	TGCGCCAGCAGCCAAGATCGAAGGGGTACTGGAAACACCATATATTTT	CASSQDRRGTGNTIYF
TRBD1	TRBV27	TRBJ2-3	16	once	TGTGCCAGCAGTTTTCTGGGACAGCTTGGCACAGATACGCAGTATTTT	CASSFLGQLGTDTQYF
-	TRBV18	TRBJ1-2	14	-	TGTGCCAGCTCACCGTCCACAGGGAACTATGGCTACACCTTC	CASSPSTGNYGYTF
TRBD2	TRBV2	TRBJ2-2	17	few	TGTGCCAGCAGCCCGCTAGCGGGAGGGAAAAACACCGGGGAGCTGTTTTTT	CASSPLAGGKNTGELFF
-	TRBV7-2	TRBJ2-6	19	-	TGTGCCAGCAGCCCAGTGGGTACAGGGATAATCTCTGGGGCCAACGTCCTGACTTTC	CASSPVGTGIISGANVLTF
-	TRBV5-1	TRBJ2-7	12	-	TGCGCCAGCAGCTTCAACTCCTACGAGCAGTACTTC	CASSFNSYEQYF
TRBD1	TRBV20-1	TRBJ1-5	14	few	TGCAGTGCTAGTCCAGACAGGGGGGGTCAGCCCCAGCATTTT	CSASPDRGGQPQHF
-	TRBV9	TRBJ2-1	16	-	TGTGCCAGCAGCGTAGTGGGCGAGAGCTCCTACAATGAGCAGTTCTTC	CASSVVGESSYNEQFF
-	TRBV6-2/TRBV6-3	TRBJ2-7	12	-	TGTGCCAGCAGTTACAGGTCCCCCGAGCAGTACTTC	CASSYRSPEQYF
-	TRBV3-1/TRBV3-2	TRBJ2-5	15	-	TGTGCCAGCAGCCGTTCCAGGGGGGATACGGAGACCCAGTACTTC	CASSRSRGDTETQYF
-	TRBV10-2	TRBJ2-1	12	-	TGCGCCAGCACGTCCGGAACCAATGAGCAGTTCTTC	CASTSGTNEQFF
-	TRBV9	TRBJ2-7	13	-	TGTGCCAGCAGCAGGCGGGACTCTTACGAGCAGTACTTC	CASSRRDSYEQYF
TRBD1	TRBV6-1	TRBJ2-7	14	few	TGTGCCAGCAGTGAGGGGACAGGGGGTTACGAGCAGTACTTC	CASSEGTGGYEQYF